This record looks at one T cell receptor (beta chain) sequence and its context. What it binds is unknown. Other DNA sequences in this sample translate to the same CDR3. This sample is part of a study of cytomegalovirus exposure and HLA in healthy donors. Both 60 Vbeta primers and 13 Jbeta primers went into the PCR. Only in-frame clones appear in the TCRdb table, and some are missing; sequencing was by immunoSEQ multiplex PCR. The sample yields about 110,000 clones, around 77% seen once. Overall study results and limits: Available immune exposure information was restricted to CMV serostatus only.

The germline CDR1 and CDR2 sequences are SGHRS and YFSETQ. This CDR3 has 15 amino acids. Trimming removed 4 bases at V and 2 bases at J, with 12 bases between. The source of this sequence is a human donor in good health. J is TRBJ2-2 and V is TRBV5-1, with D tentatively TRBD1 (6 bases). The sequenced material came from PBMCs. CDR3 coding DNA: TGCGCCAGCAGCCCTACGACAGGAAACACCGGGGAGCTGTTTTTT. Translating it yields CASSPTTGNTGELFF.